This TCR beta chain was identified during a study of blood T cell repertoires in COVID-19. CDR1 is MGHDK and CDR2 is SYGVNS in the germline V gene. CDR3 length: 14 residues. V was clipped by 3 bases and J by 1 base, with 7 bases between them. TCRdb's copy holds only in-frame clones and misses some; the assay was immunoSEQ multiplex PCR. This sample has about 250,000 clones, with approximately 84% found just once. Resolution of symptoms, clearance, or two negative PCRs was present in recovered Cohort 3 donors. The clonotype was recovered from a man between 18 and 29 years old who had recovered from COVID-19. This chain uses TRBV25-1 with TRBJ1-5, with D perhaps TRBD1 (5 bases). Sequencing used PBMCs or T cells enriched from blood (not recorded which). This CDR3 is CASSDRESNQPQHF. CDR3 sequence (DNA): TGTGCCAGCAGTGACAGGGAAAGCAATCAGCCCCAGCATTTT. The full variable domain, completed using reference TRBV25-1 and TRBJ1-5, is EADIYQTPRYLVIGTGKKITLECSQTMGHDKMYWYQQDPGMELHLIHYSYGVNSTEKGDLSSESTVSRIRTEHFPLTLESARPSHTSQYLCASSDRESNQPQHFGDGTRLSIL.